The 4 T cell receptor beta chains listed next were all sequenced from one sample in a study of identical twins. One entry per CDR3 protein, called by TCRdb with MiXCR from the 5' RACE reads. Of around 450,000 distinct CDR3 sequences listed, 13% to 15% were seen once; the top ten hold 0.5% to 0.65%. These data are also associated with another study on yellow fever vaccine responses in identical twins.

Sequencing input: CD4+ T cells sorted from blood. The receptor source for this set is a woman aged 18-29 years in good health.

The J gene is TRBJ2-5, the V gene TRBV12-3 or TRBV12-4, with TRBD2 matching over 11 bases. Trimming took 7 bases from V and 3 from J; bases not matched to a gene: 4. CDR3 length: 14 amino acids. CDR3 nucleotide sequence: TGTGCCAGCACGGCTAGCGGGGGGAAAGAGACCCAGTACTTC. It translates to CASTASGGKETQYF.

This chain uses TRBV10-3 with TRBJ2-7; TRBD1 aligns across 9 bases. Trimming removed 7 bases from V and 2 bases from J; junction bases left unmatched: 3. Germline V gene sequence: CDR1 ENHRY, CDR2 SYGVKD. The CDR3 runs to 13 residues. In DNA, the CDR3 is TGTGCCATCAAAGGGACAGGGACCTACGAGCAGTACTTC. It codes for CAIKGTGTYEQYF.

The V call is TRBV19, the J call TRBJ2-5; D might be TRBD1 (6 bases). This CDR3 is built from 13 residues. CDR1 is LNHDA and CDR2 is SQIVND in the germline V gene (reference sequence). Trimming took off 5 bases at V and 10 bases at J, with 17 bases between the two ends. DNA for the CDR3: TGTGCCAGTAGTGACCCTGACCGAGGGGGCCAGTACTTC. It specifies CASSDPDRGGQYF.

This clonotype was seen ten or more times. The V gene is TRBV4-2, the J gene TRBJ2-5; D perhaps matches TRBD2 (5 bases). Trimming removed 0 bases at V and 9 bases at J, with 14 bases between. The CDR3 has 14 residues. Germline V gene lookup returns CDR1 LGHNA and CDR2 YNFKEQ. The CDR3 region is CASSQDLAGLAQYF. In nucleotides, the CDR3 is TGTGCCAGCAGCCAAGATCTAGCCGGGCTAGCCCAGTACTTC.